This TCR beta chain was documented in a study of T-cell reconstitution after alpha-beta-depleted transplantation in children (dated by TCRdb to between 2015 and 2016). With regard to the full study: Using TCR repertoire profiling, the study quantitatively followed how T-cell immune reconstitution unfolded in children after TCRalphabeta/CD19-depleted allogeneic hematopoietic cell transplantation. The investigation overall reported the following: In some patients, high TCRbeta diversity at day 60 was attributed to recipient T cells and intrathymic progenitors that had survived conditioning. Apparently early alphabetaT-cell count recovery about two months after transplant reportedly relied on only several hundred rapidly expanded clones derived from non-depleted graft cells. Over the following months the frequencies of hyperexpanded clones went down, and after one year T-cell counts and TCRbeta diversity were mostly credited to newly produced T cells.

In its sample, this clonotype was seen a few times. The antigen this receptor binds is unknown. No much larger clone exists at a distance of one base, and base qualities are not known. Library preparation was by PCR. The data were produced on an Illumina HiSeq 2500. To normalize quantification of the TCRbeta repertoire, the TCR libraries were built with molecular barcoding that relied on unique molecular identifiers. TCRdb handled the public reads itself, with Q25 trimming in fastp and clone calling in MiXCR, and kept productive beta chains. Rows merge per CDR3 protein into single entries with the most common DNA and genes. The sample table records about 980,000 distinct CDR3 sequences; about 29% of these occur just once. Jointly, the top ten make up 28% of the sample. Sample treatment or condition, as interpreted from the label and publication: allogeneic hematopoietic cell transplantation with graft depleted of TCRalphabeta T cells and CD19 B cells. TCRalphabeta/CD19-depleted allogeneic hematopoietic cell grafts were given to the transplant recipients, all of whom were children.

The V and J ends are trimmed by 3 bases and 4 bases, leaving 22 bases between them. From a lookup of the germline V gene (reference sequence), CDR1 and CDR2 are SGHKS and YYEKEE. Its CDR3 holds 17 amino acids, cysteine through phenylalanine. Here the CDR3 DNA is all that survives: 51 bases in frame from base 1. The material sequenced was PBMCs, mostly from graft donor cells, taken 360 days after TCRalphabeta/CD19-depleted stem cell transplant. This TCR derives from a boy under two years old who had a stem cell transplant for SCID, so the T cells may come from the graft donor. The chain links TRBV5-5 with TRBJ2-5; the D segment could be TRBD1, given 6 matching bases. In nucleotide form, the sequence is TGTGCCAGCAGCTCTCCCCTGTTGGGGGCAGGTGGAGAGACCCAGTACTTC. It translates as CASSSPLLGAGGETQYF.